A selection of T cell receptor beta chains follows, all from one sample in a study of blood T cell repertoires in COVID-19. Data came from immunoSEQ multiplex PCR; TCRdb stores just in-frame clones and leaves some out. Among approximately 150,000 clones listed, about four fifths were seen once. The sample comprised peripheral blood. These receptors were taken from a human donor in a cohort sampled during active COVID-19. The CDR3 runs from the conserved cysteine through the conserved F or W. A D gene is named only where the DNA matches it firmly. Clone size is stated in some rows and not others, as once, few, many or a class when expanded.

>.|TRBV29-1|TRBJ1-4|.
CSVGPGGPTNEKLFF
.
>.|TRBV9|TRBJ2-5|.
CASSVGGRQETQYF
TGTGCCAGCAGCGTAGGTGGCAGGCAAGAGACCCAGTACTTC
>.|TRBV28|TRBJ1-6|TRBD1
CASSLRDRASSSYNSPLHF
TGTGCCAGCAGTTTAAGGGACAGGGCATCGAGCTCCTATAATTCACCCCTCCACTTT
>.|TRBV2|TRBJ1-1|.
CASNVGQNTEAFF
TGTGCCAGCAACGTGGGACAGAACACTGAAGCTTTCTTT
>few|TRBV9|TRBJ2-1|TRBD1
CASSANPDRGGGNEQFF
TGTGCCAGCAGCGCAAATCCCGACAGGGGAGGTGGAAATGAGCAGTTCTTC
>.|TRBV19|TRBJ1-1|.
CASSPGRGAGTEAFF
TGTGCCAGTAGTCCTGGGCGGGGCGCGGGAACTGAAGCTTTCTTT
>few|TRBV2|TRBJ2-6|.
CASLPGGGHSGANVLTF
TGTGCCAGCCTCCCAGGTGGAGGTCACTCTGGGGCCAACGTCCTGACTTTC
>.|TRBV30|TRBJ2-6|.
CAWRWTAGANVLTF
TGTGCCTGGAGATGGACAGCTGGGGCCAACGTCCTGACTTTC
>.|TRBV2|TRBJ1-2|.
CASSPGGGYTF
TGTGCCAGCAGCCCCGGGGGGGGCTACACCTTC
>.|TRBV7-2|TRBJ2-7|TRBD2
CASSLSGDFYEQYF
TGTGCCAGCAGCCTCAGCGGGGACTTCTACGAGCAGTACTTC
>.|TRBV5-1|TRBJ1-2|.
CASSLDGNAEGLGHYF
TGCGCCAGCAGCTTGGATGGCAACGCGGAGGGATTAGGCCACTACTTC
>.|TRBV6-6|TRBJ1-5|.
CASTDVRTVRNQPQHF
TGTGCCAGCACCGATGTGAGGACAGTCCGCAATCAGCCCCAGCATTTT